This TCR beta chain was retrieved from a study of vaccination and CD4 T cells after COVID-19. Overall study: Median time from COVID diagnosis to post-COVID sampling was 101 days (35 to 161).

Study findings and constraints: No early post-infection timepoints were studied, and convalescent patients studied were relatively few.

Treatment given: approximately 10-day PBMC culture with coronavirus spike peptide pools or control peptides (ViraFEST assay). Cultured CD4+ T-cell DNA underwent Oncomine TCR Beta short-read sequencing. TCRdb processed the PCR reads anew with MiXCR; each CDR3 protein has one entry. Of some 15,000 distinct CDR3 sequences in the sample, approximately 30% were seen once. In its sample, this clonotype was seen a few times. Its specificity is unknown. This clonotype originated in a human donor who had recovered from COVID-19. This specimen consisted of CD4+ T cells from blood, cultured in vitro, obtained after SARS-CoV-2 vaccination.

The DNA of the CDR3 is TGCGCCAGCAGTGGCGGGTCGGTTGCAGATACGCAGTATTTT. Its protein product is CASSGGSVADTQYF. The chain links TRBV10-1 to TRBJ2-3; weak D call: TRBD2 (5 bases). The ends were cut back, 4 bases at V and 4 bases at J, with 12 bases in the middle. This CDR3 spans 14 amino acids. The V gene's germline CDR1 is WNHNN and CDR2 SYGVQD (reference sequence).